What follows describes a single T cell receptor beta chain. Its antigen is not known. This record belongs to a study of T-cell memory formation after mild COVID-19. Whole-study context: Among the donors, TCR clusters were largely specific to each donor. Study-level points and caveats: From day 15 to 85, contracting clones were balanced between CD4 and CD8, whereas later expanders leaned toward CD4+. Mainly CM and EM harbored the contracting CD4+ clones; mainly EMRA harbored the CD8+ ones.

TCRdb analysed the 5' RACE reads with MiXCR anew, one entry per CDR3 protein. The sample yields approximately 65,000 distinct CDR3 sequences, over 15% seen once. The CDR3 contains 16 residues. Trimming cost V 3 bases and J 5 bases; bases outside gene matches: 6. Germline loops: CDR1 SGHTA, CDR2 FQGTGA. This rearrangement joins TRBV7-3 to TRBJ2-2; TRBD1 aligns across 10 bases. Sequences were obtained from PBMCs or a T cell subset sorted from them (not recorded which). The sequence came from an adult woman who had mild COVID-19 (a few samples of this study predate the infection). Cell type and time point are not known. The CDR3 DNA is TGTGCCAGCAGCTTGCCCCCGGGACAGGGGACCGGGGAGCTGTTTTTT. Its protein is CASSLPPGQGTGELFF.